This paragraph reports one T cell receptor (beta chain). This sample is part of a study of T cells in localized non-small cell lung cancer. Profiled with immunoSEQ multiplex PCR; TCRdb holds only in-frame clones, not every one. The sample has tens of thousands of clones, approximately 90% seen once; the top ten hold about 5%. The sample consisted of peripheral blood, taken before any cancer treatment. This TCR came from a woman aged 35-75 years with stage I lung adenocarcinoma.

The CDR3 reads CASSLVGTSGGASETQYF. CDR3 DNA: TGTGCCAGCAGCTTAGTGGGGACTAGCGGGGGGGCCAGTGAGACCCAGTACTTC. The chain carries TRBV7-2 and TRBJ2-5, with 16 bases aligning to TRBD2. V shed 1 base, J shed 5 bases, and the junction held 7 bases outside the gene matches. The CDR3 spans 18 residues. CDR1 is SGHTA and CDR2 is FQGNSA in the germline V gene.